Below are 32 T cell receptor beta chains sequenced from a single sample in a study of human T cells and chemical hapten exposure. Time point indicated: healthy volunteer bleed at 6 weeks. Blood, whole and unfractionated, served as the source for total RNA extraction. Via MiXCR, TCRdb re-called the RACE reads, giving one row per CDR3 protein. The sample includes roughly 80,000 distinct CDR3 sequences, 8.6% of them seen just once. Sequencing was carried out using whole blood. Receptor source: a female donor in good health. Some clones in this sample may be carry-over from other donors' samples.

The CDR3 here is CSATNSGEGWETQYF. The CDR3 region has the DNA TGCAGTGCTACCAATAGCGGGGAGGGCTGGGAGACCCAGTACTTC. The V gene is TRBV20-1, the J gene TRBJ2-5; TRBD2 aligns across 8 bases. The CDR3 has 15 amino acids. Germline V gives CDR1 DFQATT, CDR2 SNEGSKA (reference sequence). The junction had 12 bases not matched to a gene; V was cut back by 4 bases and J by 5 bases.

This clonotype was counted at least ten times. The chain couples TRBV25-1 to TRBJ2-5; D call uncertain. Germline values: CDR1 MGHDK, CDR2 SYGVNS. V shed 4 bases and J shed 4 bases, with 13 bases lying between them. The CDR3 has 14 amino acids. CDR3 loop: CASSASRRAETQYF. As DNA, the CDR3 is TGTGCCAGCAGTGCCTCTCGGAGAGCAGAGACCCAGTACTTC.

Only a few counts were recorded for this clonotype. The rearrangement uses TRBV12-3 or TRBV12-4 and TRBJ1-6; D may be TRBD1 (5 bases). The V gene lost 5 bases and the J gene lost 8 bases, with 10 bases spanning the gap. The CDR3 contains 13 residues. The DNA of the CDR3 is TGTGCCAGCAGTCCACGACAGTATTCACCCCTCCACTTT. Translated: CASSPRQYSPLHF.

The chain recombines TRBV2 with TRBJ2-6; 11 nucleotides match TRBD1. Germline trimming cut 2 bases from V and 4 bases from J; bases unmatched to any gene: 10. Germline CDR1 is SNHLY and CDR2 is FYNNEI. The CDR3 covers 19 residues. CDR3: CASSERQGQGATGANVLTF. For the CDR3, the DNA is TGTGCCAGCAGTGAACGTCAAGGACAGGGGGCGACCGGGGCCAACGTCCTGACTTTC.

There are a few counts of this clonotype. The chain employs TRBV7-8 and TRBJ1-1; a weak D match, TRBD1 (5 bases). Germline CDR1 is SGHVS and CDR2 is FQNEAQ. The CDR3 has 14 amino acids. The V and J ends lost 1 base and 0 bases respectively, with 6 bases between them. CDR3 loop: CASSLDRMNTEAFF. CDR3 coding DNA: TGTGCCAGCAGCTTAGACAGGATGAACACTGAAGCTTTCTTT.

This clonotype was recorded at least ten times. The chain couples TRBV12-3 or TRBV12-4 to TRBJ1-1; 7 bases match TRBD1. Trimming at V came to 5 bases and at J to 5 bases, leaving 5 bases not matched to a gene. The CDR3 length is 13 residues. As DNA, the CDR3 is TGTGCCAGCAGTCGCTCACAGGGGACTGAAGCTTTCTTT. Translating gives CASSRSQGTEAFF.

This rearrangement joins TRBV21-1 to TRBJ2-3; TRBD2, as called in the table, went unchecked against the DNA. TRBV21-1 is noted as a pseudogene. The length of the CDR3 is 17 residues. In DNA, the CDR3 is TGTGCCAGCAGCAAATTTAGCGGGGCGGAGGACACAGATACGCAGTATTTT. It is translated as CASSKFSGAEDTDTQYF.

Turning to this clonotype: Likely a read error: the CDR3 ends without its conserved phenylalanine or tryptophan. This rearrangement joins TRBV29-1 to TRBJ2-5; tentatively, D is TRBD1 (5 bases). V dropped 7 bases and J dropped 5 bases, with 14 bases sitting between them. This CDR3 region has 12 residues. Germline V gene sequence: CDR1 SQVTM, CDR2 ANQGSEA. CDR3 nucleotides: TGCAGCGCCGCCCCAGGGTTGGAGACCCAGTACCTC. This codes for CSAAPGLETQYL.

J is TRBJ1-5 and V is TRBV7-9; 8 bases are a match to TRBD1. Germline V lookup: CDR1 SEHNR, CDR2 FQNEAQ (reference sequence). The CDR3 is 14 residues long. J was trimmed by 4 bases and V by 5 bases; bases with no gene match: 4. CDR3 sequence reads: CASSGTGTNQPQHF. In nucleotides, the CDR3 is TGTGCCAGCAGCGGGACAGGTACAAATCAGCCCCAGCATTTT. The full variable domain, its missing parts supplied by reference TRBV7-9 and TRBJ1-5, is DTGVSQNPRHKITKRGQNVTFRCDPISEHNRLYWYRQTLGQGPEFLTYFQNEAQLEKSRLLSDRFSAERPKGSFSTLEIQRTEQGDSAMYLCASSGTGTNQPQHFGDGTRLSIL.

There are a few counts of this clonotype. This chain joins TRBV2 and TRBJ2-1, with D possibly being TRBD2 (6 bases). This CDR3 comprises 16 residues. V was trimmed by 2 bases and J by 0 bases, leaving 11 bases between them. Per germline, CDR1 SNHLY and CDR2 FYNNEI. CDR3 nucleotide sequence: TGTGCCAGCAGTGAATCTGGGGGGTACTCCTACAATGAGCAGTTCTTC. Its translation is CASSESGGYSYNEQFF.

CDR3 DNA sequence: TGTGCCAGCAGTTCCCCGGCGGGGGGCACGGGAGACATTCAGTACTTC. Residues: CASSSPAGGTGDIQYF. This chain connects TRBV5-5 to TRBJ2-4; TRBD2 matches at 8 bases. Trimming at V came to 5 bases and at J to 8 bases, leaving 15 bases not matched to a gene. The CDR3 has 16 amino acids. Germline CDR1 reads SGHKS; CDR2 reads YYEKEE (reference sequence).

V and J are TRBV2 and TRBJ1-6, with TRBD1 matching over 11 bases. Germline-derived CDR1 and CDR2 are SNHLY and FYNNEI. This CDR3 region has 15 residues. With 6 bases clipped from V and 7 bases from J, the junction kept 5 bases outside the gene matches. This CDR3 is CASRGGQGENSPLHF. As DNA, the CDR3 is TGTGCCAGCAGGGGGGGACAGGGGGAAAATTCACCCCTCCACTTT. The full variable domain, with the rest looked up from reference TRBV2 and TRBJ1-6, is EPEVTQTPSHQVTQMGQEVILRCVPISNHLYFYWYRQILGQKVEFLVSFYNNEISEKSEIFDDQFSVERPDGSNFTLKIRSTKLEDSAMYFCASRGGQGENSPLHFGNGTRLTVT.

As to this clonotype: A read error may explain this, as a much larger clone is one base away. This chain uses TRBV7-8 with TRBJ2-1; 12 bases line up with TRBD2. V shed 5 bases and J 11 bases; nucleotides not matched to a gene: 16. The CDR3 loop spans 17 amino acids. In germline, CDR1 is SGHVS, CDR2 FQNEAQ. This CDR3 reads CASSRGSGTSGWNKQFF. The DNA for the CDR3 is TGTGCCAGCAGCCGGGGTAGCGGGACTAGCGGGTGGAATAAGCAGTTCTTC.

This clonotype was recorded many times. J is TRBJ1-2 and V is TRBV10-3; tentative D call: TRBD1 (5 bases). Trimming left V 4 bases short and J 6 bases short, with 12 bases between. The CDR3 consists of 13 residues. Per germline, CDR1 ENHRY and CDR2 SYGVKD. CDR3 amino acids: CAISGSGSHGYTF. As DNA, the CDR3 is TGTGCCATCAGTGGTTCAGGGAGTCATGGCTACACCTTC.

Note on this clonotype: This clone may be a read error of a much larger clone one base away. V usage is TRBV24-1 and J usage is TRBJ2-3; perhaps TRBD2 as D (5 bases). The CDR3 is 13 residues long. Germline V gene data show CDR1 as KGHDR and CDR2 as SFDVKD. CDR3 in amino acids: CANSDFNGVTQYF. Here the CDR3 DNA reads TGTGCCAACAGTGATTTTAACGGGGTTACGCAGTATTTT.

This clonotype was observed many times. The V gene is TRBV20-1, the J gene TRBJ2-5, with TRBD1 identical over 7 bases. The germline V gene has CDR1 DFQATT and CDR2 SNEGSKA (reference sequence). The CDR3 loop spans 14 amino acids. Trimming at V came to 3 bases and at J to 2 bases, leaving 6 bases not matched to a gene. The chain's CDR3 is CSARDGTAQETQYF. CDR3 DNA: TGCAGTGCTAGGGACGGGACAGCGCAAGAGACCCAGTACTTC.

This chain joins TRBV6-2 or TRBV6-3 and TRBJ2-6, with D possibly matching TRBD2 (5 bases). This CDR3 contains 15 residues. Germline V gene lookup returns CDR1 MNHEY and CDR2 SVGEGT. V gave up 5 bases and J gave up 4 bases, with 12 bases separating them. CDR3 sequence (DNA): TGTGCCAGCAGTCTTACTAGGTCCGGGGCCAACGTCCTGACTTTC. This translates into CASSLTRSGANVLTF.

This clonotype was counted ten times or more. This sequence joins TRBV9 and TRBJ2-1; unclear D gene. This CDR3 has 14 residues. V shed 0 bases and J shed 7 bases, with 11 bases lying between them. The V gene's germline CDR1 is SGDLS and CDR2 YYNGEE. CDR3 in DNA: TGTGCCAGCAGCGTAGGTCCTCAGACTAATGAGCAGTTCTTC. It is translated as CASSVGPQTNEQFF.

V is TRBV25-1 and J is TRBJ2-7; 9 bases align to TRBD1. The CDR3 covers 15 residues. CDR1 and CDR2 from the germline V gene are MGHDK and SYGVNS. V lost 6 bases and J lost 4; bases outside the gene matches: 10. The CDR3 nucleotides are TGTGCCAGCAGCGTTCGGTACAGGGGGCAATACGAGCAGTACTTC. It translates to CASSVRYRGQYEQYF.

This clonotype was seen at least ten times. CDR3 in amino acids: CASSPGSLAGYNEQFF. The CDR3 nucleotides are TGTGCCAGCAGCCCAGGATCGCTAGCGGGGTACAATGAGCAGTTCTTC. The chain carries TRBV7-2 and TRBJ2-1; 9 nucleotides line up with TRBD2. The trim removed 5 bases at V and 4 bases at J, leaving 9 bases unmatched. The CDR3 is 16 amino acids. Germline V lookup: CDR1 SGHTA, CDR2 FQGNSA.

This clonotype appeared many times. The CDR3 DNA reads as TGCGCCAGCAGCCAAGATAGTGCCGGGGGGGCCGTAGAAGAGACCCAGTACTTC. Amino acid sequence: CASSQDSAGGAVEETQYF. The V and J genes are TRBV4-1 and TRBJ2-5; TRBD2 matches 8 bases. After removal of 0 bases from V and 3 bases from J, the junction contained 12 bases not matched to a gene. From germline, CDR1 is MGHRA and CDR2 YSYEKL. The CDR3 sequence is 18 residues long.

This chain connects TRBV12-3 or TRBV12-4 to TRBJ1-1; 7 bases fit TRBD1. The CDR3 runs to 14 residues. V lost 5 bases, J lost 4 bases, and 7 bases stayed unmatched. The DNA of the CDR3 is TGTGCCAGCAGTACGGAGACAGGGAGCACTGAAGCTTTCTTT. Translated: CASSTETGSTEAFF.

This clonotype was detected ten times or more. This chain connects TRBV15 to TRBJ1-2; D ambiguous. Per the germline V gene, CDR1 is LNHNV and CDR2 is YYDKDF (reference sequence). The CDR3 has 13 residues. Trimming removed 0 bases from V and 4 bases from J, with 6 bases in between. This chain's CDR3 is CATSRDQIYGYTF. CDR3 in DNA: TGTGCCACCAGCAGAGATCAAATCTATGGCTACACCTTC. The full variable domain, completed using reference TRBV15 and TRBJ1-2, is DAMVIQNPRYQVTQFGKPVTLSCSQTLNHNVMYWYQQKSSQAPKLLFHYYDKDFNNEADTPDNFQSRRPNTSFCFLDIRSPGLGDTAMYLCATSRDQIYGYTFGSGTRLTVV.

This clonotype occurred many times. The chain carries TRBV20-1 and TRBJ1-2; possible D gene TRBD1, 5 bases. V was shortened by 4 bases and J by 2 bases, with 14 bases between the two germline ends. The length of the CDR3 is 14 residues. Germline V gene data show CDR1 as DFQATT and CDR2 as SNEGSKA (reference sequence). CDR3 sequence: CSATWEGRNYGYTF. The CDR3 DNA sequence: TGCAGTGCTACCTGGGAGGGGCGCAACTATGGCTACACCTTC.

This clonotype appeared many times. This chain uses TRBV29-1 with TRBJ2-1; D remains ambiguous. The V end was cut by 0 bases, the J end by 13 bases, with 7 bases between. The germline V gene has CDR1 SQVTM and CDR2 ANQGSEA. The CDR3 covers 10 residues. The CDR3 nucleotides read TGCAGCGTTGAAGAAGGTGACCAGTTCTTC. Translating gives CSVEEGDQFF.

This chain uses TRBV4-3 with TRBJ2-3, with unresolved D. There are 9 residues in the CDR3. CDR1 is LGHNA and CDR2 is YSLEER in the germline V gene. CDR3 region: CSTGHTQYF. The CDR3 DNA follows: TGCTCCACCGGGCATACGCAGTATTTT.

This clonotype was seen at least ten times. J is TRBJ1-2 and V is TRBV6-2 or TRBV6-3; tentative D call: TRBD1 (6 bases). Trimming took off 4 bases at V and 3 bases at J, with 12 bases between the two ends. The CDR3 extends over 14 amino acids. Germline V gene lookup returns CDR1 MNHEY and CDR2 SVGEGT. Written as DNA, the CDR3 is TGTGCCAGCAGTTGGTCAGGGGCGGACTATGGCTACACCTTC. It yields the protein CASSWSGADYGYTF.

The chain combines TRBV12-3 or TRBV12-4 with TRBJ1-2, with D perhaps TRBD1 (5 bases). Trimming shortened V by 5 bases and J by 11 bases, and 18 bases separated the two germline ends. The CDR3 sequence is 13 residues long. CDR3: CASSKTVGQSYTF. The DNA of the CDR3 is TGTGCCAGCAGTAAGACTGTGGGGCAGTCTTACACCTTC.

This clonotype has a count of ten or more. V and J are TRBV6-2 or TRBV6-3 and TRBJ1-5; weak D call: TRBD1 (5 bases). Germline lookup yields CDR1 MNHEY and CDR2 SVGEGT. The CDR3 covers 15 residues. The V end lost 2 bases, the J end lost 1 base, and 9 bases lay between the germline ends. The CDR3 protein is CASSYTGSSNQPQHF. Here the CDR3 DNA reads TGTGCCAGCAGTTACACAGGCTCGAGCAATCAGCCCCAGCATTTT.

At least ten counts were recorded for this clonotype. V is TRBV27 and J is TRBJ1-6; the D is unclear. V was pared by 5 bases and J by 6 bases, with 11 bases between. Germline loops: CDR1 MNHEY, CDR2 SMNVEV (reference sequence). The CDR3 sequence is 14 residues long. The CDR3 here is CASSPVGSNSPLHF. The CDR3 bases are TGTGCCAGCAGTCCGGTTGGAAGTAATTCACCCCTCCACTTT.

This clonotype came up a few times. J is TRBJ2-2 and V is TRBV25-1; D is perhaps TRBD1 (5 bases). The V and J ends lost 3 bases and 2 bases respectively, with 7 bases between them. The CDR3 covers 14 residues. The germline V gene has CDR1 MGHDK and CDR2 SYGVNS. For the CDR3, the DNA is TGTGCCAGCAGTGACAGGGCAAACACCGGGGAGCTGTTTTTT. Translating it yields CASSDRANTGELFF. Combining the CDR3 with reference TRBV25-1 and TRBJ2-2 gives the whole variable domain EADIYQTPRYLVIGTGKKITLECSQTMGHDKMYWYQQDPGMELHLIHYSYGVNSTEKGDLSSESTVSRIRTEHFPLTLESARPSHTSQYLCASSDRANTGELFFGEGSRLTVL.

This chain links TRBV27 with TRBJ2-7, with TRBD2 identical over 7 bases. The V gene end was trimmed by 1 base and the J gene end by 7 bases; junction bases not matched to a gene: 4. This CDR3 is 13 amino acids long. Per the germline V gene, CDR1 is MNHEY and CDR2 is SMNVEV (reference sequence). CDR3 amino acids: CASSLLAAGEQYF. Written as DNA, the CDR3 is TGTGCCAGCAGTTTATTGGCAGCGGGGGAGCAGTACTTC.